This T cell receptor beta chain was sequenced in a study of T cell changes during pregnancy in multiple sclerosis. Measured with immunoSEQ multiplex PCR; TCRdb has only the in-frame clones, and not every one. The data show around 69,000 clones, approximately 90% seen once. The V gene end was trimmed by 2 bases and the J gene end by 4 bases; junction bases not matched to a gene: 4. CDR1 and CDR2 (germline): SQVTM, ANQGSEA. The length of the CDR3 is 14 residues. This material consisted of peripheral blood, taken in the third trimester of pregnancy. The genes are TRBV29-1 and TRBJ2-3; TRBD1 agrees at 9 bases. This TCR came from a female donor with multiple sclerosis, enrolled in a pregnancy study. The CDR3: CSVEPGQGADTQYF. The CDR3 region has the DNA TGCAGCGTTGAACCGGGACAGGGCGCAGATACGCAGTATTTT.